This is a list of T cell receptor beta chains from one sample in a study of Graves' ophthalmopathy and Graves' hyperthyroidism. TCRdb passed the multiplex PCR reads through MiXCR, listing each CDR3 protein once. The sample lists about 420,000 distinct CDR3 sequences, approximately 21% occurring once. Sequenced input: peripheral blood. The origin of the receptors is a young woman with stable Graves' hyperthyroidism. Both conserved end residues are part of each CDR3. Each record gives: D gene, clone size, V gene, J gene, CDR3 DNA, CDR3 protein. A D gene is named only where the DNA matches it firmly. Part of the rows lack a size; the others show once, few, many or a class for expanded clones.

TRBD2,many,TRBV30,TRBJ2-7,TGTGCCTGGAGTAAAGCGGGAGTGTCGGAGCAGTACTTC,CAWSKAGVSEQYF
NA,NA,TRBV12-3/TRBV12-4,TRBJ2-7,TGTGCCAGCAGTGCTGGTTTCAGCCTCACGGACGACGAGCAGTACTTC,CASSAGFSLTDDEQYF
NA,many,TRBV9,TRBJ2-2,TGTGCCAGCAGCGTATCAAGATTAGCCACGAACACCGGGGAGCTGTTTTTT,CASSVSRLATNTGELFF
NA,NA,TRBV6-1,TRBJ2-7,TGTGCCAGCAGCGATAGCGAGGGCCCCTACGAGCAGTACTTC,CASSDSEGPYEQYF
NA,NA,TRBV12-3/TRBV12-4,TRBJ1-2,TGTGCCAGCAGCACTCTCGGCGGGGGCCGCGGCTACACCTTC,CASSTLGGGRGYTF
TRBD1,many,TRBV7-8,TRBJ2-7,TGTGCCAGCAGCTCCATGGGACAGATTCGACGGGAGCAGTACTTC,CASSSMGQIRREQYF
TRBD2,few,TRBV19,TRBJ2-1,TGTGCCAGTAGGGGACTAGCGGGAGGCTCCTACAATGAGCAGTTCTTC,CASRGLAGGSYNEQFF
TRBD1,many,TRBV12-3/TRBV12-4,TRBJ2-2,TGTGCCAGCAGTCCACACGGACAGGGTTGGTCCGGGGAGCTGTTTTTT,CASSPHGQGWSGELFF
NA,few,TRBV15,TRBJ2-7,TGTGCCACCAGCCTTAAGTACTCCTACGAGCAGTACTTC,CATSLKYSYEQYF
TRBD1,NA,TRBV28,TRBJ1-1,TGTGCCAGCAGTTTCAGGACAGGGCACACTGAAGCTTTCTTT,CASSFRTGHTEAFF
NA,many,TRBV6-1,TRBJ1-2,TGTGCCAGCAGTGACGACTCCAGTCGATGGAACTATGGCTACACCTTC,CASSDDSSRWNYGYTF
TRBD2,few,TRBV28,TRBJ2-7,TGTGCCAGCAGTCGGGGACTAGCGGGCGCCTACGAGCAGTACTTC,CASSRGLAGAYEQYF
NA,NA,TRBV27,TRBJ1-1,TGTGCCAGCAGTCCAAGGGGGGGTGGGTCCCGGAACACTGAAGCTTTCTTT,CASSPRGGGSRNTEAFF
NA,many,TRBV7-2,TRBJ2-7,TGTGCCAGCAGCTTGGGTCGGACCTACGAGCAGTACTTC,CASSLGRTYEQYF
NA,NA,TRBV6-1,TRBJ1-6,TGTGCCAGCACCAACAGTAATTCACCCCTCCACTTT,CASTNSNSPLHF
NA,many,TRBV28,TRBJ2-7,TGTGCCAGCAGTTTCGCTCTTCGGGACACTGAGTACGAGCAGTACTTC,CASSFALRDTEYEQYF
NA,many,TRBV5-1,TRBJ2-7,TGCGCCAGCAGCTTAGGAGCCCACGAGCAGTACTTC,CASSLGAHEQYF
NA,few,TRBV6-1,TRBJ2-7,TGTGCCAGCAGTGTAGGGACACGCTACGAGCAGTACTTC,CASSVGTRYEQYF
TRBD1,many,TRBV5-1,TRBJ2-5,TGCGCCAGCGGACGGGACAGCAAGGAATTCCAAGAGACCCAGTACTTC,CASGRDSKEFQETQYF
NA,many,TRBV6-1,TRBJ1-3,TGTGCCAGCAGTGAATACTCTGGAAACACCATATATTTT,CASSEYSGNTIYF
NA,many,TRBV6-2/TRBV6-3,TRBJ1-6,TGTGCCAGCAGTTACCAAAGAGGGGGGGATTCACCCCTCCACTTT,CASSYQRGGDSPLHF
NA,NA,TRBV6-1,TRBJ2-2,TGTGCCAGCAGTCTGACCCCCGGGAACACCGGGGAGCTGTTTTTT,CASSLTPGNTGELFF
TRBD2,many,TRBV12-3/TRBV12-4,TRBJ2-4,TGTGCCAGCAGTTCTAGCGGGAGGTTTTCCAAAAACATTCAGTACTTC,CASSSSGRFSKNIQYF